This T cell receptor (beta chain) was observed in a study of early stage breast cancer tumors (TCRdb year 2017). Regarding the study in general: Of the 15 to 20 invasive breast tumors, about a dozen were found to be estrogen receptor-positive, progesterone receptor-positive and HER2-negative. About 65% of the 12 ER+/PR+/HER2- tumors were invasive ductal carcinomas, while the other four were invasive lobular carcinomas. On average, each sample got 7.5 to 10-fold read coverage. The samples as a whole yielded more than 2.5 million detected templates, corresponding to around 1,100,000 unique clonotypes.

Two independent genomic DNA replicates were amplified for each sample, with 0.5 ug used for blood and about 1.5 ug for tumor or normal breast. TCRB sequencing of genomic DNA was carried out with the ImmunoSeq Intro kit according to the manufacturer's instructions. For absolute quantification, the approximately 30-cycle multiplex PCR included proprietary primers along with spike-in control sequences. Single-end 150-bp reads were used to sequence an 87-bp fragment covering the CDR3 and the flanking V and J genes. Each lane of an Illumina MiSeq using version 3.0 chemistry carried seven multiplexed samples, with two replicates per sample. As for how the authors treated the data: The vendor's proprietary pipeline handled the raw data processing, merging both replicates into a single result for each sample. Productive rearrangements sharing the V-gene family, CDR3 amino acid sequence and J-gene segment were defined as clonotypes. Clonality was computed as 1 minus the normalized Shannon entropy (Pielou evenness) of TCRB abundances. To estimate T cell density, the total number of templates was divided by the number of input cells, which was inferred from the amount of DNA input. Recon, run with its default parameters, was used to estimate overall repertoire diversity and clonality. Tumor-enriched clonotypes were defined as having over 0.1% abundance in tumor and at least 32-fold higher abundance than in normal breast. The table was pulled from immuneACCESS by TCRdb, which kept in-frame rearrangements only. Such tables lose some clones; where checked, under half of the loss comes from unresolved V genes, and the rest has no known cause. V and J calls and clone size are those listed in that table; D and trimming were worked out from the DNA. For this sample the table gives around 14,000 clones, of which less than 85% were detected only once. Less than 5% of the sample rests with the top ten.

On this clone itself: This receptor's antigen is unknown. Per-base quality was not reported, and no clone a single base away is much larger than it.

Summary of the overall study and its limitations: Bulk genomic DNA sequencing of unsorted cells missed chain pairing and functional markers such as CD4, CD8 and FOXP3. Repertoires from blood and normal breast were more alike than repertoires from blood and tumor, and in about 90% of the 16 patients, comparing each tissue with blood separated tumor from normal. Enriched TCRB sequences shared across patients were mostly commonly generated sequences, unlikely to play an important role in the tumor microenvironment. Compared with adjacent normal breast tissue, tumors had roughly 2.5-fold higher T cell density and higher clonality. Because the cohort was small, analysis by tumor subtype was not possible.

Adjacent normal breast tissue was collected about 2-4 cm away from the tumor, rinsed in PBS and stored in prechilled RNAlater. Because normal breast tissue has high lipid content and low cell density, getting sufficient DNA from normal breast tissue often required about 95-340 mg of tissue. The study profiled bulk TCR beta-chain repertoires in matched peripheral blood, tumor and adjacent normal breast tissue taken from approximately 15 patients with early-stage breast cancer. The Qiagen AllPrep DNA/RNA Mini kit was used to extract genomic DNA. The cysteine opens and the phenylalanine closes a CDR3 of 18 amino acids. Only CDR3 DNA remains: 54 bases, in frame from the first base. From the germline V gene (reference sequence), CDR1 is LNHDA and CDR2 is SQIVND. Trimming takes 5 bases off V and 0 bases off J; junction bases not matched to a gene: 13.

The chain joins TRBV19 to TRBJ1-2; TRBD1 lines up with 9 middle nucleotides. Sequenced sample: normal breast tissue next to the tumor. The source of this sequence is a person aged 30 to 39 with breast cancer. The CDR3 protein is CASSPTAGQGQANYGYTF. The nucleotide sequence is given as TGTGCCAGTAGTCCCACAGCGGGACAGGGTCAAGCTAACTATGGCTACACCTTC.